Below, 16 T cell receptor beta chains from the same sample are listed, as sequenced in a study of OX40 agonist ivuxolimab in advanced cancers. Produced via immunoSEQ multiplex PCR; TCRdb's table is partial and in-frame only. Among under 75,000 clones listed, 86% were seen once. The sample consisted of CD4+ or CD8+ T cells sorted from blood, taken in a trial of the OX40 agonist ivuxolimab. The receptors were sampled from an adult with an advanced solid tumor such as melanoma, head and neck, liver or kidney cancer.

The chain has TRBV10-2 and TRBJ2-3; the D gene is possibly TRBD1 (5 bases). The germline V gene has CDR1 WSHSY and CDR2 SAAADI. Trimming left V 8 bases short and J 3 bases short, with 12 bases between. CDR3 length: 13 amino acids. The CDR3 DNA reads TGCGCCAGCTCCCCTGGGGCTACAGATACGCAGTATTTT. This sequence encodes CASSPGATDTQYF.

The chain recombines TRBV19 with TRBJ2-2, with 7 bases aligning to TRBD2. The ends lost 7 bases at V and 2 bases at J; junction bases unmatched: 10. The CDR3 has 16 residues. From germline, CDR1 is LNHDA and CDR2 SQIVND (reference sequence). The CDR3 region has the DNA TGTGCCAGTAAGGAATTGGGAGCGGGAAACACCGGGGAGCTGTTTTTT. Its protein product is CASKELGAGNTGELFF.

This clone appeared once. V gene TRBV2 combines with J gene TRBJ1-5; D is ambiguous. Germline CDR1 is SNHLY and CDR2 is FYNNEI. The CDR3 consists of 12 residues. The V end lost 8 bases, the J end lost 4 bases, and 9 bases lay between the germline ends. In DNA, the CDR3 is TGTGCCAGCCGACGGACTAATCAGCCCCAGCATTTT. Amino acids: CASRRTNQPQHF. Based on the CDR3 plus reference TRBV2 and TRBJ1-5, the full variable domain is EPEVTQTPSHQVTQMGQEVILRCVPISNHLYFYWYRQILGQKVEFLVSFYNNEISEKSEIFDDQFSVERPDGSNFTLKIRSTKLEDSAMYFCASRRTNQPQHFGDGTRLSIL.

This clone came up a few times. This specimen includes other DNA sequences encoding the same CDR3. CDR3 in DNA: TGCGCCAGCAGCTTGGAACGGGAAACAGATACGCAGTATTTT. Translated: CASSLERETDTQYF. The V call is TRBV5-1, the J call TRBJ2-3, with D maybe TRBD2 (5 bases). Trimming pared 0 bases from V and 3 bases from J, leaving 8 bases between. The CDR3 sequence is 14 residues long. Germline loops: CDR1 SGHRS, CDR2 YFSETQ. The entire variable domain, with the rest obtained from reference TRBV5-1 and TRBJ2-3, is as follows: KAGVTQTPRYLIKTRGQQVTLSCSPISGHRSVSWYQQTPGQGLQFLFEYFSETQRNKGNFPGRFSGRQFSNSRSEMNVSTLELGDSALYLCASSLERETDTQYFGPGTRLTVL.

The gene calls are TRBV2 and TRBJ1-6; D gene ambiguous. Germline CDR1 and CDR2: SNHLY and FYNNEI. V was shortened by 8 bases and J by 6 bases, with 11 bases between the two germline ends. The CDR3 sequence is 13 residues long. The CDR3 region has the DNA TGTGCCAGCCGACAAGCCCCTAATTCACCCCTCCACTTT. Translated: CASRQAPNSPLHF.

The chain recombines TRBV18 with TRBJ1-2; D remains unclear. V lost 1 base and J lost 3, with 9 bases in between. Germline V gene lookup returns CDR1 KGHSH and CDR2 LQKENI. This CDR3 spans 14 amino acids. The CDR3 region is CASSPQDGYYGYTF. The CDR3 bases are TGTGCCAGCTCACCACAGGACGGCTACTATGGCTACACCTTC.

The CDR3 region is CASSRTGEITDTQYF. In DNA, the CDR3 is TGTGCCAGCAGTCGCACAGGGGAGATAACAGATACGCAGTATTTT. This chain connects TRBV6-5 to TRBJ2-3, with 7 bases aligning to TRBD1. CDR3 size: 15 residues. CDR1 is MNHEY and CDR2 is SVGAGI in the germline V gene. After removal of 5 bases from V and 3 bases from J, the junction contained 8 bases not matched to a gene.

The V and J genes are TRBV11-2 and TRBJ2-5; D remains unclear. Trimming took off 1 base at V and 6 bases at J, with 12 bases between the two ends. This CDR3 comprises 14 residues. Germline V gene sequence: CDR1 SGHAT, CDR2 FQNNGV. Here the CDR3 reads CASSLVSGMKTQYF. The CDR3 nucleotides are TGTGCCAGCAGCTTAGTATCCGGAATGAAGACCCAGTACTTC. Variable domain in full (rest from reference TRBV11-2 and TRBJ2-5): EAGVAQSPRYKIIEKRQSVAFWCNPISGHATLYWYQQILGQGPKLLIQFQNNGVVDDSQLPKDRFSAERLKGVDSTLKIQPAKLEDSAVYLCASSLVSGMKTQYFGPGTRLLVL.

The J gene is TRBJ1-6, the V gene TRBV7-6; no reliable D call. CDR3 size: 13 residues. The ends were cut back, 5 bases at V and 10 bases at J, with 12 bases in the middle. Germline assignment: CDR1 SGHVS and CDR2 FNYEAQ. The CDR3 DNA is TGTGCCAGCAGCACCGGAACGAGGTCACCCCTCCACTTT. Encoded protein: CASSTGTRSPLHF.

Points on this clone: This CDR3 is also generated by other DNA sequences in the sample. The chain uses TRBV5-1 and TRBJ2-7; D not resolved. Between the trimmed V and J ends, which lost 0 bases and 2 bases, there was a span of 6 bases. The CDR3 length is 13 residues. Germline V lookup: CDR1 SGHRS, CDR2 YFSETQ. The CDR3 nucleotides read TGCGCCAGCAGCTTGGCCGGAACCTACGAGCAGTACTTC. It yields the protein CASSLAGTYEQYF.

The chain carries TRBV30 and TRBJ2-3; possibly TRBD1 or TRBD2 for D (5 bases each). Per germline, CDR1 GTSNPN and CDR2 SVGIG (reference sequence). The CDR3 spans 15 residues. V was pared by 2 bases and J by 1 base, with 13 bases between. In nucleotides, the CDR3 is TGTGCCTGGAGTACGGGACGCAGGGGCACAGATACGCAGTATTTT. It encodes CAWSTGRRGTDTQYF.

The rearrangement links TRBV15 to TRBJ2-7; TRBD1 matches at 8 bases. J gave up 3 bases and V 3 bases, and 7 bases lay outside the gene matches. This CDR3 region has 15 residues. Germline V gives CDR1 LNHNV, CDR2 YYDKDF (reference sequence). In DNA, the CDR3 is TGTGCCACCAGCAGTCCCAGGACAGGGCTCTACGAGCAGTACTTC. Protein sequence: CATSSPRTGLYEQYF.

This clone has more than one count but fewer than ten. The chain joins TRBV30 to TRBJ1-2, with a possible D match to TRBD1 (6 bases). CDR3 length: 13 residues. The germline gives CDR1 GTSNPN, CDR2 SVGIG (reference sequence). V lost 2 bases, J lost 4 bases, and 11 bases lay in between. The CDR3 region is CAWSQQGPYGYTF. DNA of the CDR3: TGTGCCTGGAGTCAACAGGGACCCTATGGCTACACCTTC.

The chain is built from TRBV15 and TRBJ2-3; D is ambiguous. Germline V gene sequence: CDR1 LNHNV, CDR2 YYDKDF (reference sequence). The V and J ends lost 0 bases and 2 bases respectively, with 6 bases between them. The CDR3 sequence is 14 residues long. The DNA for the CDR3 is TGTGCCACCAGCAGAGATCTGGCCACAGATACGCAGTATTTT. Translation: CATSRDLATDTQYF.

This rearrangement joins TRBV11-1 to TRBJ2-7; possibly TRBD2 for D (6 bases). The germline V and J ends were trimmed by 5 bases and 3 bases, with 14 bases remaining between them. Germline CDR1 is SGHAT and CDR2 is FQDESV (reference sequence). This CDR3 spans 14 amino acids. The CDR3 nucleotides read TGTGCCAGCAGCAAAGGGACTCTGAGCTACGAGCAGTACTTC. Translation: CASSKGTLSYEQYF.

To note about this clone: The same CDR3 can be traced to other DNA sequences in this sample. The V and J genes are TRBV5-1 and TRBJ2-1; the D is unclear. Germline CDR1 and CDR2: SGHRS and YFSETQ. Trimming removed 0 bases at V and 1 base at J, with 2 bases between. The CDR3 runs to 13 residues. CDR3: CASSLGSYNEQFF. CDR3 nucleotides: TGCGCCAGCAGCTTGGGTTCCTACAATGAGCAGTTCTTC.